The present T cell receptor beta chain was sequenced within a study of T cells in tumors and immune-related adverse events. Libraries were prepared by immunoSEQ multiplex PCR; TCRdb keeps only in-frame clonotypes and omits some of them. This sample carries more than 4,000 clones, roughly 82% of them seen once, and the ten largest clones take about a fifth. The CDR3 runs 15 residues. Germline V lookup: CDR1 LGHNT, CDR2 FRNRAP. J lost 0 bases, V lost 7 bases, and 4 bases had no gene match. The starting material was skin tissue, obtained from a patient treated with anti-PD-1 therapy. The chain is built from TRBV12-5 and TRBJ2-1, with 9 bases identical to TRBD2. The TCR comes from a female donor with metastatic renal cell carcinoma. The CDR3, as DNA: TGTGCTAGTGCCCTTAGCGGGAGCTCCTACAATGAGCAGTTCTTC. Encoded protein: CASALSGSSYNEQFF. Filled out from reference TRBV12-5 and TRBJ2-1, the complete variable domain reads DARVTQTPRHKVTEMGQEVTMRCQPILGHNTVFWYRQTMMQGLELLAYFRNRAPLDDSGMPKDRFSAEMPDATLATLKIQPSEPRDSAVYFCASALSGSSYNEQFFGPGTRLTVL.